This T cell receptor beta chain is from a study of blood T cell repertoires in COVID-19. Turning to the study itself: The analysed material was cDNA or gDNA that came from T cells, B-cell-depleted T cells, or PBMCs.

Per the study methods: Estimation of nucleated cell counts relied on the amplification of reference gene primers. This table comes from immunoSEQ multiplex PCR, and its TCRdb copy is limited to in-frame clones, with some not included. V and J calls and clone size are as listed in that table; D and trimming were resolved from the DNA. The sample consists of some 40,000 clones, around three quarters of them appearing once. The CDR3 has 15 residues. Germline V gene data show CDR1 as ENHRY and CDR2 as SYGVKD. V shed 5 bases, J shed 2 bases, and the junction held 5 bases outside the gene matches. This clone has only one observation.

Input material: peripheral blood. The chain has TRBV10-3 and TRBJ1-5; 8 bases fit TRBD1. This TCR was sampled from an elderly man with active or convalescent COVID-19. CDR3 DNA sequence: TGTGCCATCAGTCTAGGACAGGGTCGCAATCAGCCCCAGCATTTT. Its translation is CAISLGQGRNQPQHF.